The next 24 T cell receptor beta chains were all read from a single sample in a study of response to subunit inactivated influenza vaccine. TCRdb recomputed calls from the RT-PCR reads with MiXCR, one row per CDR3 protein. The data hold some 500,000 distinct CDR3 sequences, with about 25% observed a single time. This material consisted of CD4+ T cells sorted from PBMCs, taken about 5 days after vaccination. The source of these receptors is a man aged 50 or older who received an inactivated influenza vaccine.

V gene TRBV29-1 combines with J gene TRBJ2-7; 7 nucleotides line up with TRBD1. CDR1 is SQVTM, CDR2 ANQGSEA, per germline. Germline trimming cut 4 bases from V and 0 bases from J; bases unmatched to any gene: 12. This CDR3 region has 16 residues. In DNA, the CDR3 is TGCAGCGTTGGAGGGGGCGACAGGCGAAGCTCCTACGAGCAGTACTTC. Its protein is CSVGGGDRRSSYEQYF.

This clonotype was found a few times. This sequence joins TRBV6-5 and TRBJ1-6, with 8 bases aligning to TRBD1. CDR1 is MNHEY, CDR2 SVGAGI, per germline. V lost 1 base to trimming and J lost 9 bases; unmatched junction nucleotides: 8. The CDR3 is 16 amino acids. CDR3 sequence: CASSYFRAGGFSPLHF. The DNA for the CDR3 is TGTGCCAGCAGTTACTTTCGCGCAGGGGGCTTTTCACCCCTCCACTTT.

This clonotype has at least ten counts. This rearrangement joins TRBV11-2 to TRBJ2-2; D ambiguous. The CDR3 consists of 13 residues. Germline CDR1 and CDR2: SGHAT and FQNNGV. Trimming took 2 bases from V and 5 from J, leaving 6 bases between them. CDR3 residues: CASSLKRTGELFF. Written as DNA, the CDR3 is TGTGCCAGCAGCTTAAAGAGGACCGGGGAGCTGTTTTTT.

The table lists this clonotype with many counts. V and J are TRBV5-1 and TRBJ2-7, with D possibly TRBD2 on 5 matching bases. CDR1 and CDR2 from the germline V gene are SGHRS and YFSETQ. Trimming cost V 4 bases and J 7 bases, with 15 bases left between them. The CDR3 spans 13 residues. The CDR3 sequence: CASSQLATLEQYF. The CDR3 DNA reads as TGCGCCAGCAGCCAGCTAGCCACTTTAGAGCAGTACTTC.

J is TRBJ2-1 and V is TRBV29-1; 7 bases map to TRBD1. Trimming took 3 bases from V and 8 from J; bases not matched to a gene: 4. Per germline, CDR1 SQVTM and CDR2 ANQGSEA. The CDR3 is 12 residues long. The CDR3 DNA follows: TGCAGCGTTGAGGGACAGACACATGAGCAGTTCTTC. Its translation is CSVEGQTHEQFF.

This clonotype was picked up one time. At one boundary the junction diverges from the germline segment, which might be a read error. The V call is TRBV5-1, the J call TRBJ2-3; D not certain. This CDR3 spans 13 amino acids. From germline, CDR1 is SGHRS and CDR2 YFSETQ. The CDR3, as DNA: TGCGCCCGCAGCTCAAGACATCGGGATACGCAGTATTTT. Translated: CARSSRHRDTQYF.

This clonotype was seen only a few times. The V and J genes are TRBV2 and TRBJ2-1; the D is unclear. Germline V lookup: CDR1 SNHLY, CDR2 FYNNEI. The V and J ends lost 6 bases and 4 bases respectively, with 10 bases between them. The CDR3 sequence is 13 residues long. DNA of the CDR3: TGTGCCAGCAGCCGCGACCAATACAATGAGCAGTTCTTC. Translated: CASSRDQYNEQFF.

This clonotype was observed a handful of times. This chain joins TRBV6-1 and TRBJ1-5, with 12 bases aligning to TRBD1. Germline lookup yields CDR1 MNHNS and CDR2 SASEGT. V trimming: 6 bases; J trimming: 3 bases; junction bases outside the gene matches: 3. This CDR3 is built from 15 residues. CDR3 sequence reads: CASRGQGANNQPQHF. CDR3 nucleotides: TGTGCCAGCAGGGGACAGGGGGCGAACAATCAGCCCCAGCATTTT.

V usage is TRBV4-1 and J usage is TRBJ2-7; 10 bases are a match to TRBD1. CDR1 and CDR2 from the germline V gene are MGHRA and YSYEKL. The CDR3 spans 17 residues. Germline trimming cut 4 bases from V and 1 base from J; bases unmatched to any gene: 10. Written as DNA, the CDR3 is TGCGCCAGCAGCCTGCGGGACAGGGGCGCTTTATCCTACGAGCAGTACTTC. Protein product: CASSLRDRGALSYEQYF.

The genes are TRBV7-2 and TRBJ2-3; 10 nucleotides line up with TRBD2. The CDR3 length is 14 residues. Germline V gene sequence: CDR1 SGHTA, CDR2 FQGNSA. Unmatched junction bases numbered 3, after V lost 4 bases and J lost 5 bases. For the CDR3, the DNA is TGTGCCAGCAGCTCTAGCGGGAGAATAGATACGCAGTATTTT. Its protein is CASSSSGRIDTQYF.

This clonotype turned up a few times. The rearrangement uses TRBV20-1 and TRBJ2-7; tentative D call: TRBD1 (5 bases). Trimming removed 0 bases from V and 7 bases from J, with 16 bases in between. Germline-derived CDR1 and CDR2 are DFQATT and SNEGSKA (reference sequence). The CDR3 loop spans 14 amino acids. The DNA for the CDR3 is TGCAGTGCTAGAGATCCCCAGGGAATAGGGGAGCAGTACTTC. It encodes CSARDPQGIGEQYF.

This clonotype was recorded only once. CDR3 DNA sequence: TGTGCCAGCAGCCGACTAGCGGGGGGGCTTGAAGAGACCCAGTACTTC. Protein product: CASSRLAGGLEETQYF. The V call is TRBV6-1, the J call TRBJ2-5; TRBD2 aligns across 14 bases. CDR3 length: 16 amino acids. The V gene end was trimmed by 6 bases and the J gene end by 3 bases; junction bases not matched to a gene: 6. Per germline, CDR1 MNHNS and CDR2 SASEGT.

In this sample, this clonotype turned up a few times. The V and J genes are TRBV20-1 and TRBJ2-2, with D possibly TRBD2 on 6 matching bases. The ends were cut back, 6 bases at V and 3 bases at J, with 14 bases in the middle. The CDR3 length is 14 residues. Germline CDR1 and CDR2: DFQATT and SNEGSKA (reference sequence). The CDR3 nucleotides read TGCAGTGCAAGCCCGACGGGGGACACCGGGGAGCTGTTTTTT. Its translation: CSASPTGDTGELFF.

The rearrangement links TRBV5-1 to TRBJ1-2, with 10 bases aligning to TRBD1. V was clipped by 1 base and J by 5 bases; unmatched bases: 8. The V gene's germline CDR1 is SGHRS and CDR2 YFSETQ. This CDR3 region has 16 residues. Here the CDR3 reads CASSLTATGGGYGYTF. CDR3 nucleotides: TGCGCCAGCAGCTTGACGGCGACAGGGGGCGGGTATGGCTACACCTTC.

V is TRBV7-2 and J is TRBJ1-4; a weak D match, TRBD1 (6 bases). V lost 0 bases, J lost 5 bases, and 10 bases lay in between. CDR3 size: 15 residues. CDR1 and CDR2 from the germline V gene are SGHTA and FQGNSA. CDR3 sequence: CASSLAAGVNEKLFF. In nucleotides, the CDR3 is TGTGCCAGCAGCTTAGCGGCAGGGGTGAATGAAAAACTGTTTTTT. Supplemented by reference TRBV7-2 and TRBJ1-4, the full variable domain reads GAGVSQSPSNKVTEKGKDVELRCDPISGHTALYWYRQSLGQGLEFLIYFQGNSAPDKSGLPSDRFSAERTGGSVSTLTIQRTQQEDSAVYLCASSLAAGVNEKLFFGSGTQLSVL.

In its sample, this clonotype was seen a few times. The chain carries TRBV6-2 or TRBV6-3 and TRBJ2-7, with 9 bases aligning to TRBD2. This CDR3 contains 15 residues. J gave up 2 bases and V 4 bases, and 6 bases lay outside the gene matches. Germline values: CDR1 MNHEY, CDR2 SVGEGT. DNA of the CDR3: TGTGCCAGCAGTTTCAGCGGGGGGATCACCTACGAGCAGTACTTC. Encoded protein: CASSFSGGITYEQYF.

The CDR3, as DNA: TGCAGTGCTAGTCTCAACAGGGGAGCTAGCACAGATACGCAGTATTTT. It encodes CSASLNRGASTDTQYF. The chain joins TRBV20-1 to TRBJ2-3; 7 bases line up with TRBD1. Losses at the gene ends were 3 bases for V and 0 bases for J; bases not matched to a gene: 9. CDR3 length equals 16 residues. Germline V gives CDR1 DFQATT, CDR2 SNEGSKA (reference sequence).

In this sample, this clonotype turned up a few times. The gene calls are TRBV11-2 and TRBJ1-4; TRBD1 might be the D (5 bases). Between the trimmed V and J ends, which lost 5 bases and 8 bases, there was a span of 15 bases. This CDR3 region has 14 residues. The V gene's germline CDR1 is SGHAT and CDR2 FQNNGV. The CDR3 DNA reads as TGTGCCAGCAGCCAAGGGGACGGGAGGGAAAAACTGTTTTTT. Translation gives CASSQGDGREKLFF.

This clonotype has more than one count but fewer than ten. This sequence joins TRBV20-1 and TRBJ2-5; D is possibly TRBD1 or TRBD2 (6 bases each). Germline CDR1 reads DFQATT; CDR2 reads SNEGSKA (reference sequence). This CDR3 comprises 13 residues. V was shortened by 3 bases and J by 2 bases, with 10 bases between the two germline ends. As DNA, the CDR3 is TGCAGTGCTAGCCGGGGGCCACAAGAGACCCAGTACTTC. This sequence encodes CSASRGPQETQYF.

The chain couples TRBV5-5 to TRBJ2-3; no firm D call. Per germline, CDR1 SGHKS and CDR2 YYEKEE (reference sequence). V was pared by 2 bases and J by 0 bases, with 10 bases between. This CDR3 is built from 15 residues. The CDR3 loop reads CASSFSGTSTDTQYF. The DNA of the CDR3 is TGTGCCAGCAGCTTTTCCGGCACTAGCACAGATACGCAGTATTTT.

This clonotype was observed a handful of times. The CDR3 sequence: CASSQALGGYGYTF. CDR3 nucleotide sequence: TGTGCCAGCAGCCAAGCGTTGGGAGGCTATGGCTACACCTTC. The chain joins TRBV3-1 to TRBJ1-2, with D unresolved. Looked up from germline, CDR1 is LGHDT and CDR2 is YNNKEL (reference sequence). V was trimmed by 1 base and J by 4 bases, leaving 10 bases between them. CDR3 size: 14 residues.

This clonotype was seen a single time. The chain couples TRBV5-1 to TRBJ2-5, with no clear D. Trimming shortened V by 4 bases and J by 0 bases, and 10 bases separated the two germline ends. The CDR3 spans 14 residues. Germline CDR1 SGHRS, CDR2 YFSETQ. The CDR3 DNA follows: TGCGCCAGCAGCCCCGACCAGTACCAAGAGACCCAGTACTTC. It specifies CASSPDQYQETQYF.

The chain employs TRBV15 and TRBJ1-1; D call uncertain. The V gene lost 5 bases and the J gene lost 0 bases, with 10 bases spanning the gap. The CDR3 runs to 14 residues. Per the germline V gene, CDR1 is LNHNV and CDR2 is YYDKDF (reference sequence). The CDR3 nucleotides are TGTGCCACCAGCCGAAATGGACTGAACACTGAAGCTTTCTTT. This gives the protein CATSRNGLNTEAFF.

This clonotype was seen a handful of times. The chain uses TRBV7-2 and TRBJ2-2; D is uncertain. The germline CDR1 and CDR2 sequences are SGHTA and FQGNSA. Trimming pared 5 bases from V and 3 bases from J, leaving 7 bases between. The CDR3 consists of 13 residues. The CDR3 DNA sequence: TGTGCCAGCAGCCTATCATACACCGGGGAGCTGTTTTTT. It yields the protein CASSLSYTGELFF.